A single sample gave rise to the 29 T cell receptor beta chains below, sequenced in a study of blood T cell repertoires in COVID-19. Only in-frame clones appear in the TCRdb table, and some are missing; sequencing was by immunoSEQ multiplex PCR. This table has 180,000 or so clones, roughly 81% appearing once. The sequenced sample consisted of peripheral blood. These receptors originate from a woman over 75 with COVID-19, enrolled during active disease.

This clone was detected once. This chain connects TRBV11-3 to TRBJ2-3; 11 nucleotides align to TRBD2. Trimming removed 6 bases from V and 4 bases from J; junction bases left unmatched: 9. Germline V lookup: CDR1 SGHNT, CDR2 YENEEA. The CDR3 is 16 residues long. The CDR3 coding sequence is TGTGCCAGCAGACCCGATAGCGGGGGGGAAGCAGATACGCAGTATTTT. This translates into CASRPDSGGEADTQYF.

In this sample, this clone turned up a few times. The J gene is TRBJ2-7, the V gene TRBV6-5, with TRBD1 matching 7 bases. Looked up from germline, CDR1 is MNHEY and CDR2 is SVGAGI. This CDR3 has 14 residues. Unmatched junction bases numbered 9, after V lost 6 bases and J lost 4 bases. CDR3 coding DNA: TGTGCCAGCAGCCTACGGACAGGCACTTACGAGCAGTACTTC. This codes for CASSLRTGTYEQYF.

The chain recombines TRBV11-2 with TRBJ2-7; TRBD2 is a possible D gene (6 bases). V was shortened by 1 base and J by 7 bases, with 17 bases between the two germline ends. CDR3 length: 15 amino acids. Per the germline V gene, CDR1 is SGHAT and CDR2 is FQNNGV. CDR3 nucleotides: TGTGCCAGCAGCTTAGGGGGGACTCTGCTGGGGGAGCAGTACTTC. Encoded protein: CASSLGGTLLGEQYF.

This clone was seen only a few times. V and J are TRBV7-2 and TRBJ2-5, with D hard to call. Per germline, CDR1 SGHTA and CDR2 FQGNSA. The CDR3 has 15 residues. Trimming cost V 2 bases and J 2 bases, with 12 bases left between them. CDR3 sequence: CASSLMEGEQETQYF. The CDR3 DNA reads as TGTGCCAGCAGCTTAATGGAAGGAGAACAAGAGACCCAGTACTTC.

V and J are TRBV6-5 and TRBJ2-2; no firm D call. Between the trimmed V and J ends, which lost 6 bases and 1 base, there was a span of 12 bases. CDR3 length: 15 amino acids. Germline V gene sequence: CDR1 MNHEY, CDR2 SVGAGI. This chain's CDR3 is CASSSPGGNTGELFF. In DNA, the CDR3 is TGTGCCAGCAGCTCCCCTGGCGGGAACACCGGGGAGCTGTTTTTT.

The rearrangement joins TRBV10-3 to TRBJ2-1, with TRBD2 as a possible D gene (5 bases). The germline V gene encodes CDR1 ENHRY and CDR2 SYGVKD. The V gene lost 7 bases and the J gene lost 2 bases, with 12 bases spanning the gap. The CDR3 is made up of 14 amino acids. CDR3 protein: CAIKSSQAYNEQFF. The CDR3 nucleotides read TGTGCCATCAAGTCTAGCCAAGCCTACAATGAGCAGTTCTTC.

This sequence joins TRBV2 and TRBJ1-5; D possibly corresponds to TRBD1 (5 bases). From germline, CDR1 is SNHLY and CDR2 FYNNEI. V gave up 5 bases and J gave up 1 base, with 12 bases separating them. The length of the CDR3 is 15 residues. DNA of the CDR3: TGTGCCAGCAGTACAAGCCGACAGAGCAATCAGCCCCAGCATTTT. It codes for CASSTSRQSNQPQHF.

As to this clone: The junction departs from the called germline gene at one end, perhaps through a read error. The chain has TRBV11-1 and TRBJ1-3; unclear D gene. The CDR3 totals 12 residues. Germline V CDR1 and CDR2: SGHAT, FQDESV (reference sequence). CDR3: CASSLASGVLHF. Here the CDR3 DNA reads TGTGCCAGCAGCTTAGCTAGCGGCGTCCTACATTTT.

The gene calls are TRBV5-4 and TRBJ2-5; maybe TRBD1 (6 bases). The CDR3 has 13 amino acids. Per the germline V gene, CDR1 is SGHNT and CDR2 is YYREEE (reference sequence). Trimming cost V 5 bases and J 2 bases, with 10 bases left between them. CDR3 DNA sequence: TGTGCCAGCAGTCGGGACATACAAGAGACCCAGTACTTC. As protein: CASSRDIQETQYF. The full variable domain, with the rest looked up from reference TRBV5-4 and TRBJ2-5, is ETGVTQSPTHLIKTRGQQVTLRCSSQSGHNTVSWYQQALGQGPQFIFQYYREEENGRGNFPPRFSGLQFPNYSSELNVNALELDDSALYLCASSRDIQETQYFGPGTRLLVL.

This clone was counted between two and nine times. CDR3 coding DNA: TGTGCCAGCAGCTTGGACTCAGGGCCGTATGGCTACACCTTC. Protein sequence: CASSLDSGPYGYTF. The chain uses TRBV5-4 and TRBJ1-2; perhaps TRBD1 as D (5 bases). The CDR3 runs to 14 residues. Deletions cut 0 bases from V and 5 bases from J, with 11 bases between. Germline V gene lookup returns CDR1 SGHNT and CDR2 YYREEE (reference sequence).

DNA for the CDR3: TGTGCCAGCAGTTTATTACAAGCGGGAGGATACGAGCAGTACTTC. The encoded protein is CASSLLQAGGYEQYF. The V call is TRBV28, the J call TRBJ2-7, with 9 bases matching TRBD2. Germline V gene lookup returns CDR1 MDHEN and CDR2 SYDVKM. The length of the CDR3 is 15 residues. The J segment lost 4 bases and the V segment lost 1 base, leaving 5 bases of the junction unmatched.

This clone was recorded a few times. The rearrangement links TRBV12-3 or TRBV12-4 to TRBJ1-6, with a tentative D call TRBD1 (5 bases). The V and J ends lost 5 bases and 7 bases respectively, with 9 bases between them. The CDR3 loop spans 13 amino acids. The CDR3 sequence is CASSPTENSPLHF. CDR3 nucleotides: TGTGCCAGCAGTCCGACAGAAAATTCACCCCTCCACTTT.

J is TRBJ2-5 and V is TRBV5-1; D is uncertain. The V gene's germline CDR1 is SGHRS and CDR2 YFSETQ. This CDR3 region has 14 residues. V shed 0 bases and J shed 1 base, with 7 bases lying between them. The DNA of the CDR3 is TGCGCCAGCAGCTTGGTCTCGGGCCAAGAGACCCAGTACTTC. Encoded protein: CASSLVSGQETQYF. Full variable domain (outside the CDR3, taken from reference TRBV5-1 and TRBJ2-5): KAGVTQTPRYLIKTRGQQVTLSCSPISGHRSVSWYQQTPGQGLQFLFEYFSETQRNKGNFPGRFSGRQFSNSRSEMNVSTLELGDSALYLCASSLVSGQETQYFGPGTRLLVL.

V and J are TRBV19 and TRBJ1-5; TRBD1 aligns across 8 bases. Unmatched junction bases numbered 11, after V lost 4 bases and J lost 3 bases. The CDR3 sequence is 17 residues long. CDR1 LNHDA and CDR2 SQIVND come from the germline V gene (reference sequence). CDR3 in amino acids: CASSRIRDRPNNQPQHF. The CDR3 DNA follows: TGTGCCAGTAGTAGAATTCGGGACAGGCCAAACAATCAGCCCCAGCATTTT.

V gene TRBV5-1 combines with J gene TRBJ2-7, with D perhaps TRBD2 (6 bases). The CDR3 loop spans 14 amino acids. Looked up from germline, CDR1 is SGHRS and CDR2 is YFSETQ. V was shortened by 3 bases and J by 1 base, with 11 bases between the two germline ends. The CDR3 bases are TGCGCCAGCAGCTGGACTATTCAATCCTACGAGCAGTACTTC. Translation gives CASSWTIQSYEQYF. The entire variable domain, with the rest obtained from reference TRBV5-1 and TRBJ2-7, is as follows: KAGVTQTPRYLIKTRGQQVTLSCSPISGHRSVSWYQQTPGQGLQFLFEYFSETQRNKGNFPGRFSGRQFSNSRSEMNVSTLELGDSALYLCASSWTIQSYEQYFGPGTRLTVT.

In this sample, this clone turned up a few times. V usage is TRBV9 and J usage is TRBJ2-7; the match to TRBD2 covers 7 bases. Germline V gene data show CDR1 as SGDLS and CDR2 as YYNGEE. The V segment lost 4 bases and the J segment 2 bases; nucleotides outside the gene matches: 9. CDR3 size: 15 residues. CDR3 sequence: CASSPRTSSPYEQYF. CDR3 DNA: TGTGCCAGCAGCCCCCGGACTAGTTCCCCCTACGAGCAGTACTTC.

This chain connects TRBV24-1 to TRBJ2-1, with TRBD1 identical over 9 bases. The CDR3 contains 16 residues. V lost 1 base to trimming and J lost 5 bases; unmatched junction nucleotides: 5. The germline gives CDR1 KGHDR, CDR2 SFDVKD. The CDR3 nucleotides read TGTGCCACCAGTGATTTATCCGGGACAGGGCACAATGAGCAGTTCTTC. As protein: CATSDLSGTGHNEQFF.

V gene TRBV27 combines with J gene TRBJ2-7; 10 nucleotides match TRBD1. The CDR3 spans 13 residues. In germline, CDR1 is MNHEY, CDR2 SMNVEV (reference sequence). With 7 bases clipped from V and 7 bases from J, the junction kept 7 bases outside the gene matches. CDR3 coding DNA: TGTGCCAGCACCGGGACAGGGGAGGGGGAGCAGTACTTC. Translated, it gives CASTGTGEGEQYF.

The chain carries TRBV6-5 and TRBJ1-1; maybe TRBD1 (5 bases). V lost 4 bases and J lost 4, with 13 bases in between. From germline, CDR1 is MNHEY and CDR2 SVGAGI. The CDR3 has 14 amino acids. The CDR3 nucleotides read TGTGCCAGCAGTTTTGGGGGGATGGGCACTGAAGCTTTCTTT. It encodes CASSFGGMGTEAFF.

This chain links TRBV6-6 with TRBJ2-7, with D unclear. This CDR3 is 14 amino acids long. Germline values: CDR1 MNHNY, CDR2 SVGAGI (reference sequence). V shed 0 bases and J shed 4 bases, with 10 bases lying between them. Here the CDR3 DNA reads TGTGCCAGCAGTTACTCGGGCCCCGAGTACGAGCAGTACTTC. Translating it yields CASSYSGPEYEQYF.

This chain connects TRBV19 to TRBJ2-7; 7 bases fit TRBD1. Germline CDR1 is LNHDA and CDR2 is SQIVND (reference sequence). The CDR3 runs to 15 residues. V lost 6 bases to trimming and J lost 2 bases; unmatched junction nucleotides: 10. Here the CDR3 DNA reads TGTGCCAGTAGCCAGGGGGACCTAGCTGCCTACGAGCAGTACTTC. This sequence encodes CASSQGDLAAYEQYF.

The CDR3 coding sequence is TGTGCCATCAGTGACGCCCACCGACAGATCACCTACGAGCAGTACTTC. Amino acid sequence: CAISDAHRQITYEQYF. This sequence joins TRBV10-3 and TRBJ2-7; perhaps TRBD1 as D (5 bases). V was shortened by 3 bases and J by 2 bases, with 17 bases between the two germline ends. This CDR3 is built from 16 residues. In germline, CDR1 is ENHRY, CDR2 SYGVKD.

The chain has TRBV14 and TRBJ2-1; 7 nucleotides agree with TRBD2. Germline-derived CDR1 and CDR2 are SGHDN and FVKESK. This CDR3 spans 15 amino acids. Losses at the gene ends were 5 bases for V and 6 bases for J; bases not matched to a gene: 10. CDR3 coding DNA: TGTGCCAGCAGCTGGGGGAGGGGAGCTTTCAATGAGCAGTTCTTC. This sequence encodes CASSWGRGAFNEQFF.

This sequence joins TRBV5-1 and TRBJ2-4; a possible D gene is TRBD2 (6 bases). The V end was cut by 5 bases, the J end by 0 bases, with 15 bases between. Germline V gene sequence: CDR1 SGHRS, CDR2 YFSETQ. The CDR3 has 16 amino acids. CDR3 amino acids: CASSAAGRLAKNIQYF. In DNA, the CDR3 is TGCGCCAGCAGTGCTGCGGGGAGACTAGCCAAAAACATTCAGTACTTC.

V is TRBV6-5 and J is TRBJ2-5, with D uncertain. The V end lost 6 bases, the J end lost 5 bases, and 13 bases lay between the germline ends. Per germline, CDR1 MNHEY and CDR2 SVGAGI. The CDR3 extends over 13 amino acids. DNA for the CDR3: TGTGCCAGCAGCCGGTTTATGGAGGAGACCCAGTACTTC. Its protein is CASSRFMEETQYF.

This clone was seen a handful of times. J is TRBJ1-6 and V is TRBV5-1; D gene ambiguous. V was cut by 0 bases and J by 7 bases, with 11 bases left in between. This CDR3 has 15 residues. The germline V gene encodes CDR1 SGHRS and CDR2 YFSETQ. The CDR3 DNA is TGCGCCAGCAGCTTGGACGGGTTTATCAATTCACCCCTCCACTTT. The encoded protein is CASSLDGFINSPLHF.

The V and J genes are TRBV5-5 and TRBJ2-7, with 8 bases lining up with TRBD1. The V and J ends lost 0 bases and 4 bases, in that order; junction bases with no gene match: 6. The CDR3 length is 15 residues. Germline CDR1 and CDR2: SGHKS and YYEKEE (reference sequence). The CDR3 sequence: CASSLVPGGQYEQYF. DNA of the CDR3: TGTGCCAGCAGCTTGGTACCAGGGGGCCAATACGAGCAGTACTTC.

This clone was recorded a few times. The V gene is TRBV25-1, the J gene TRBJ1-1; possibly TRBD1 for D (5 bases). The CDR3 sequence is 13 residues long. CDR1 and CDR2 (germline): MGHDK, SYGVNS. V was clipped by 4 bases and J by 2 bases, with 8 bases between them. The DNA for the CDR3 is TGTGCCAGCAGTGGTCAGGGAAACACTGAAGCTTTCTTT. It is translated as CASSGQGNTEAFF. Supplemented by reference TRBV25-1 and TRBJ1-1, the full variable domain reads EADIYQTPRYLVIGTGKKITLECSQTMGHDKMYWYQQDPGMELHLIHYSYGVNSTEKGDLSSESTVSRIRTEHFPLTLESARPSHTSQYLCASSGQGNTEAFFGQGTRLTVV.

The chain recombines TRBV11-2 with TRBJ2-7; TRBD2 aligns across 8 bases. Germline lookup yields CDR1 SGHAT and CDR2 FQNNGV. V lost 6 bases to trimming and J lost 4 bases; unmatched junction nucleotides: 11. The CDR3 consists of 15 residues. DNA of the CDR3: TGTGCCAGCAGTTTGGACGGGGGGGGACTTTACGAGCAGTACTTC. It is translated as CASSLDGGGLYEQYF.